This T cell receptor (beta chain) was recovered during a study of T cells in Graves' hyperthyroidism and ophthalmopathy. V lost 5 bases, J lost 2 bases, and 8 bases stayed unmatched. The CDR3 extends over 17 amino acids. Germline values: CDR1 MNHNS, CDR2 SASEGT. Amplification yielded TCR beta CDR3 regions, with RNA transcripts as the source. The HTBI set primed first-round TCR CDR3 RT-PCR. MiXCR, run by TCRdb on the multiplex PCR reads, gives a single entry per CDR3 protein. The data show 700,000 or so distinct CDR3 sequences, with roughly 15% seen just once and approximately 8.4% held by the top ten. This clonotype was picked up a small number of times.

The chain uses TRBV6-1 and TRBJ2-2; 10 bases map to TRBD2. Sequencing input: blood. The sequence derives from a man aged 18 to 29 with Graves' hyperthyroidism. This CDR3 is CASSSRGLAENTGELFF. CDR3 nucleotides: TGTGCCAGCAGTAGCCGTGGACTAGCGGAAAACACCGGGGAGCTGTTTTTT.